The clone carrying this TCR beta chain showed up just once. The data derive from a study of T cell responses to AZD1222 COVID-19 vaccine. Only in-frame clones appear in the TCRdb table, and some are missing; sequencing was by immunoSEQ multiplex PCR. The data contain roughly 80,000 clones, nearly 85% of them singletons. The receptor was derived from an adult in good health. Sequencing used peripheral blood, obtained on day 0 of AZD1222 vaccination.

The CDR3 loop is CSVVFQLNTGELFF. CDR3 nucleotide sequence: TGCAGCGTTGTTTTCCAGCTGAACACCGGGGAGCTGTTTTTT. This chain uses TRBV29-1 with TRBJ2-2; D not resolved. Germline CDR1 is SQVTM and CDR2 is ANQGSEA. There are 14 residues in the CDR3. V was shortened by 4 bases and J by 1 base, with 10 bases between the two germline ends.